The 8 T cell receptor beta chains given below trace back to one sample, sequenced in a study of T cells expressing NK-cell markers. Following a re-call of the 5' RACE reads, TCRdb has one entry per CDR3 protein and lacks DNA. In total, the table holds hundreds of thousands of distinct CDR3 sequences. Sequenced material: blood T cells: a sorted CD56 or NKG2C T cell subset, CD4+ or CD8+ T cells, or bulk PBMC T cells (not recorded which). These receptors originate from a man aged 18 to 29 in good health.

This rearrangement joins TRBV12-3 or TRBV12-4 to TRBJ2-5; the TCRdb D gene call, TRBD1, has no DNA to confirm it. The length of the CDR3 is 15 residues. CDR3 in amino acids: CASSTHRQGGKTQYF.

The chain combines TRBV5-5 with TRBJ2-3. The CDR3 consists of 13 residues. Germline V CDR1 and CDR2: SGHKS, YYEKEE (reference sequence). CDR3 protein: CASSPPGRDTQYF.

The chain is built from TRBV20-1 and TRBJ2-1. Germline V lookup: CDR1 DFQATT, CDR2 SNEGSKA (reference sequence). The CDR3 extends over 14 amino acids. CDR3 protein: CSATTETSRNEQFF.

The chain carries TRBV29-1 and TRBJ1-2; TCRdb reports TRBD1, a call that lacks DNA to check it against. This CDR3 has 15 amino acids. Germline loops: CDR1 SQVTM, CDR2 ANQGSEA. CDR3 protein: CSVEDRPGSIGGYTF.

This rearrangement joins TRBV29-1 to TRBJ2-1; the D call of TRBD2 rests on TCRdb alone, since no DNA is present to check it. From germline, CDR1 is SQVTM and CDR2 ANQGSEA. The CDR3 is 14 amino acids. This CDR3 is CSAVAGVSRSEQFF.

The rearrangement links TRBV6-1 to TRBJ1-2; checking the TCRdb D call of TRBD1 is not possible without DNA. The V gene's germline CDR1 is MNHNS and CDR2 SASEGT. The CDR3 is 14 amino acids. This chain's CDR3 is CASSPQGTNYGYTF.

This sequence joins TRBV4-2 and TRBJ2-4; TCRdb returns TRBD2, unconfirmable since there is no DNA. Germline V gene lookup returns CDR1 LGHNA and CDR2 YNFKEQ. The CDR3 totals 15 residues. CDR3 residues: CASSQRWLGDDIQYF.

The chain recombines TRBV29-1 with TRBJ1-1. From germline, CDR1 is SQVTM and CDR2 ANQGSEA. The CDR3 is 14 residues long. Here the CDR3 reads CSVEDGTGGGEAFF.